This is a list of T cell receptor beta chains from one sample in a study of blood T cell repertoires in COVID-19. Using immunoSEQ multiplex PCR, the repertoire was profiled, and TCRdb retains in-frame clones only, with some absent. The table lists roughly 280,000 clones, around 89% of them singletons. The specimen sequenced was PBMCs or T cells enriched from blood (not recorded which). These receptors originate from a woman younger than 35 who had recovered from COVID-19. The CDR3 runs from the conserved cysteine through the conserved F or W. A D gene is named only where the DNA matches it firmly. Clone size, where shown, is once, few, many, or a class for clones that have expanded.

d_gene	v_gene	abundance	j_gene	CDR3nt	CDR3aa
TRBD2	TRBV27	-	TRBJ2-1	TGTGCCAGCAACCAACTCGGACTAGCGGAATACAATGAGCAGTTCTTC	CASNQLGLAEYNEQFF
TRBD1	TRBV30	-	TRBJ1-2	TGTGCCTGGACCCCGGGACAGGGGGCCAGGGGCTACACCTTC	CAWTPGQGARGYTF
-	TRBV7-2	-	TRBJ2-7	TGTGCCAGCAGCTTACCAGGGCCCTACGAGCAGTACTTC	CASSLPGPYEQYF
TRBD1	TRBV6-2/TRBV6-3	once	TRBJ1-5	TGTGCCAGCAGTTACTCGGGACAGTTGAGCAGCAATCAGCCCCAGCATTTT	CASSYSGQLSSNQPQHF
-	TRBV19	-	TRBJ1-5	TGTGCCAGTAGTCTACTGGGGCGGTATAGCAATCAGCCCCAGCATTTT	CASSLLGRYSNQPQHF
-	TRBV5-8	-	TRBJ2-5	TGTGCCAGCAGGGCACGACTCAGCCAAGAGACCCAGTACTTC	CASRARLSQETQYF
-	TRBV12-3/TRBV12-4	-	TRBJ1-1	TGTGCCAGCAATGGACAGTCCACTGAAGCTTTCTTT	CASNGQSTEAFF
-	TRBV19	-	TRBJ2-7	TGTGCCAGTAGTCTCACTTCGACAGGTTCCTACGAGCAGTACTTC	CASSLTSTGSYEQYF
TRBD1	TRBV29-1	-	TRBJ1-2	TGCAGCGTTGAATCAGGGACAGGGGGCTTTGGCTACACCTTC	CSVESGTGGFGYTF
-	TRBV21-1	-	TRBJ2-5	TGTGCCAGCAGCCCTTCGAGGGTGGGAGAGACCCAGTACTTC	CASSPSRVGETQYF
-	TRBV6-5	-	TRBJ1-2	TGTGCCAGCAGACCCCGCCAGGGTCTGTATATGAGGTACACCTTC	CASRPRQGLYMRYTF
-	TRBV4-1	once	TRBJ1-4	TGCGCCAGCAGCCAAGATCTGGGACTTAATGAAAAACTGTTTTTT	CASSQDLGLNEKLFF
-	TRBV2	-	TRBJ2-7	TGTGCCAGCACCCCCGAACAGGTGGTATCCTACGAGCAGTACTTC	CASTPEQVVSYEQYF
TRBD2	TRBV5-1	-	TRBJ2-5	TGCGCCAGCAGCTGGCTGGGGGGACTAGGGCAAGAGACCCAGTACTTC	CASSWLGGLGQETQYF
TRBD1	TRBV2	-	TRBJ1-1	TGTGCCACCAACACTGACAGGGAGAACACTGAAGCTTTCTTT	CATNTDRENTEAFF
TRBD1	TRBV6-5	-	TRBJ1-5	TGTGCCAGCAGTTCGGGGACAGGGAAGTATCAGCCCCAGCATTTT	CASSSGTGKYQPQHF
-	TRBV18	once	TRBJ2-7	TGTGCCAGCTCACGAACTGCCGGGACAAACTACGAGCAGTACTTC	CASSRTAGTNYEQYF
-	TRBV11-2	few	TRBJ1-1	TGTGCCAGCAGCTTCCGCATTCCAGGTGCCGGTCCGAACACTGAAGCTTTCTTT	CASSFRIPGAGPNTEAFF
-	TRBV6-5	few	TRBJ1-2	TGTGCCAGCAGCTACGACAGGAACTATGGCTACACCTTC	CASSYDRNYGYTF
TRBD2	TRBV27	once	TRBJ2-1	TGTGCCAGCAGTTTATGGGGACTAGAGATTCTCGGTAGGAATGAGCAGTTCTTC	CASSLWGLEILGRNEQFF
TRBD1	TRBV27	-	TRBJ1-1	TGTGCCAGCAGTTTAGCAGGGGGCTTGAACACTGAAGCTTTCTTT	CASSLAGGLNTEAFF
TRBD2	TRBV6-5	-	TRBJ2-3	TGTGCCAGCAGACTAGCGAGGAGCACAGATACGCAGTATTTT	CASRLARSTDTQYF
-	TRBV10-3	-	TRBJ2-3	TGTGCCATCAGCGGACAGAGCACAGATACGCAGTATTTT	CAISGQSTDTQYF
-	TRBV7-8	-	TRBJ1-2	TGTGCCAGCAGCTTAGATTTGAGCTATGGCTACACCTTC	CASSLDLSYGYTF
-	TRBV7-9	-	TRBJ1-2	TGTGCCAGCAGCCCCCTGGGAGGCGGGTATGGCTACACCTTC	CASSPLGGGYGYTF
-	TRBV12-3/TRBV12-4	-	TRBJ1-1	TGTGCCAGCAGCCCTCCAGTGTCTGAAGCTTTCTTT	CASSPPVSEAFF
-	TRBV19	-	TRBJ1-2	TGTGCCAGTAGTATCTCGACAGGTGGCCGTAACTATGGCTACACCTTC	CASSISTGGRNYGYTF
-	TRBV25-1	once	TRBJ1-6	TGTGCCAGCACGCAAACAGGGAGTTATAATTCACCCCTCCACTTT	CASTQTGSYNSPLHF
TRBD1	TRBV11-2	-	TRBJ1-2	TGTGCCAGCAGCTCATCCGACAGGGGTAACTATGGCTACACCTTC	CASSSSDRGNYGYTF
-	TRBV6-5	-	TRBJ2-7	TGTGCCAGCAGAACGGGAGCAGGGAAGGGCGAGCAGTACTTC	CASRTGAGKGEQYF
-	TRBV4-1	-	TRBJ1-1	TGCGCCAGCTCCCACGGGGGGTTGAACACTGAAGCTTTCTTT	CASSHGGLNTEAFF
TRBD1	TRBV7-6	-	TRBJ1-5	TGTGCCAGCAGCTCTTTACCGGGACAGGGATTTGGCAATCAGCCCCAGCATTTT	CASSSLPGQGFGNQPQHF
TRBD1	TRBV11-3	-	TRBJ1-6	TGTGCCAGCAGCCTTACCGGACAGGGGCGTTCACCCCTCCACTTT	CASSLTGQGRSPLHF
TRBD1	TRBV15	-	TRBJ1-1	TGTGCCACCAGCAGAGGTTTGCTGACAGGGGACACTGAAGCTTTCTTT	CATSRGLLTGDTEAFF
-	TRBV30	-	TRBJ1-1	TGTGCCTGGAGTGTACATCAGGGGTTCACTGAAGCTTTCTTT	CAWSVHQGFTEAFF
-	TRBV5-1	once	TRBJ1-2	TGCGCCAGCACTCCCGACAGGAGCCTCATCCCCAGCTATGGCTACACCTTC	CASTPDRSLIPSYGYTF
TRBD1	TRBV19	-	TRBJ2-3	TGTGCCAGTAGAGACGTAGACAGGGTTTTTGGAGATACGCAGTATTTT	CASRDVDRVFGDTQYF
TRBD1	TRBV9	-	TRBJ2-6	TGTGCCAGCAGCGTAGGGGACAGGGGTCGACCTGGGGCCAACGTCCTGACTTTC	CASSVGDRGRPGANVLTF
TRBD2	TRBV5-1	-	TRBJ2-2	TGCGCCAGCAGTCCCGAGGGACTAGCGGGGGAAACGAACACCGGGGAGCTGTTTTTT	CASSPEGLAGETNTGELFF
-	TRBV9	-	TRBJ1-2	TGTGCCAGCAGCGTGGGCCAGGGGAATCTTGGCTACACCTTC	CASSVGQGNLGYTF
-	TRBV19	-	TRBJ1-3	TGTGCCAGTGCACAGCTCTCTGGAAACACCATATATTTT	CASAQLSGNTIYF
TRBD2	TRBV11-3	-	TRBJ2-1	TGTGCCAGCAGCCCCCGGGGCACGCGGGGGGGCCTCGATGAGCAGTTCTTC	CASSPRGTRGGLDEQFF
-	TRBV19	-	TRBJ1-3	TGTGCCAGTGGACGGGAGTATGGAAACACCATATATTTT	CASGREYGNTIYF
-	TRBV28	-	TRBJ2-5	TGTGCCAGCAGCTCGGGGGGCTCCGGGACTGCGTACCAAGAGACCCAGTACTTC	CASSSGGSGTAYQETQYF
-	TRBV4-2	-	TRBJ1-5	TGTGCCAGCAGCCTTATTGCGTTGGGCAATCAGCCCCAGCATTTT	CASSLIALGNQPQHF
TRBD2	TRBV5-4	-	TRBJ2-5	TGTGCCAGCAGCTTAGGGGCGGGGGGGCGTCGGGAGACCCAGTACTTC	CASSLGAGGRRETQYF